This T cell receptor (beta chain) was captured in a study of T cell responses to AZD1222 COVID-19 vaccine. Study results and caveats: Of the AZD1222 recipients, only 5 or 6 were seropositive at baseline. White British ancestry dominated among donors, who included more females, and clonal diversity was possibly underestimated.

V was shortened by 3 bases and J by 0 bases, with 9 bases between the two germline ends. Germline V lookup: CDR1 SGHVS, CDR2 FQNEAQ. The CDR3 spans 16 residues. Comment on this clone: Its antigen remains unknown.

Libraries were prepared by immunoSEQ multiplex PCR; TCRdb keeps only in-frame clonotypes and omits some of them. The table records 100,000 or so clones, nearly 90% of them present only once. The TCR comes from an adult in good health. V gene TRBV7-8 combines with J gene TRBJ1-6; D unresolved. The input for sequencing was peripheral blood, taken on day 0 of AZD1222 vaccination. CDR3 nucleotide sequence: TGTGCCAGCAGCTTCGCCGGGAGCTCCTATAATTCACCCCTCCACTTT. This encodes CASSFAGSSYNSPLHF. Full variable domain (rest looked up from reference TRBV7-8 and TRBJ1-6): GAGVSQSPRYKVAKRGQDVALRCDPISGHVSLFWYQQALGQGPEFLTYFQNEAQLDKSGLPSDRFFAERPEGSVSTLKIQRTQQEDSAVYLCASSFAGSSYNSPLHFGNGTRLTVT.